This T cell receptor (beta chain) was identified in a study of CD8 T cells in ankylosing spondylitis (dated by TCRdb to about 2017). Regarding the study in general: The study profiled T cell receptor beta repertoires in healthy donors and ankylosing spondylitis patients to find disease-linked TCR variants. Peripheral blood samples were taken, and synovial fluid was additionally collected from ankylosing spondylitis patients. In total, the full study cohort was made up of 108 healthy donors and approximately 24 ankylosing spondylitis patients. The paper's findings and limits, for the study overall: Some of the motif variants had been reported before in the synovial fluid and blood of reactive arthritis patients, a finding that suggests common disease-initiation mechanisms. The disease-linked clones had a CD8+ phenotype and were found at relatively low frequencies in peripheral blood. According to the report, matched synovial fluid samples from ankylosing spondylitis patients were significantly enriched for the disease-linked clones. A TCR beta motif of several highly homologous amino acid variants appeared characteristic of blood from ankylosing spondylitis patients.

This clonotype has a count of ten or more. No cognate antigen has been identified for it. There are no base qualities to consult, and no much larger clone falls within one base. Trimmed from V: 4 bases; trimmed from J: 4 bases; junction bases lacking a gene match: 11. As encoded in the germline V gene, CDR1 is MDHEN while CDR2 is SYDVKM. The CDR3 starts with the cysteine, ends with the phenylalanine, and has 17 residues. The kept DNA is CDR3 alone, 51 bases in frame from the first base. The sequencer was an Illumina HiSeq 2500. TCR beta libraries were prepared by quantitative 5'-RACE with molecular barcodes. Per the authors' processing: A new computational method, built on a probabilistic model of VDJ rearrangement, was used to identify disease-linked TCR variants. TCRdb redid the processing of the public reads, applying fastp at Q25 and MiXCR, and retained in-frame beta chains. Every distinct CDR3 protein forms one entry, paired with its most common genes and DNA. The V and J calls here are based on TCRdb, not the publication. This sample has tens of thousands of distinct CDR3 sequences in its table, and more than 5.5% of those were observed once. The ten biggest clones cover 8% to 11% of the sample.

The rearrangement combines TRBV28 with TRBJ2-1, and 9 bases in between align with TRBD1. This TCR came from a male donor with ankylosing spondylitis or in good health (not recorded which). Sequenced sample: blood, either unsorted or a sorted T cell fraction (not recorded which). Here is the DNA: TGTGCCAGCAGTTCGATCTTCCGGGACAGGGAATACAATGAGCAGTTCTTC. It specifies CASSSIFRDREYNEQFF.